This T cell receptor (beta chain) was recovered during a study of blood T cell repertoires in COVID-19. Study-wide context: Nucleic acid was either cDNA or gDNA, and it came from T cells, B-cell-depleted T cells, or PBMCs.

TCRdb's copy holds only in-frame clones and misses some; the assay was immunoSEQ multiplex PCR. The sample holds about 14,000 clones; over 65% are singletons and the top ten take 20% to 25%. Germline CDR1 and CDR2: GTSNPN and SVGIG (reference sequence). Trimming removed 2 bases from V and 5 bases from J, with 12 bases in between. The CDR3 covers 13 residues. The receptor's source is a boy younger than 10 with active or convalescent COVID-19. The chain carries TRBV30 and TRBJ1-2, with D hard to call. The sequenced sample consisted of peripheral blood. The CDR3 DNA sequence: TGTGCCTGGAGTTCAAAAAGCGTATATGGCTACACCTTC. Translated: CAWSSKSVYGYTF.